This TCR beta chain was sequenced during a study of T-cell reconstitution after alpha-beta-depleted transplantation in children. CDR1 and CDR2 from the germline V gene are MNHEY and SVGAGI. V lost 5 bases and J lost 0; bases outside the gene matches: 6. The CDR3 contains 17 residues. Unique molecular identifiers were used in preparing the TCRbeta library. TCRdb independently ran MiXCR on the PCR reads; one entry per CDR3 protein. The sample gives about 610,000 distinct CDR3 sequences, about 11% of which show up once; approximately 4.1% is in the top ten. This clonotype came up a few times. The rearrangement links TRBV6-5 to TRBJ2-6, with 8 nucleotides matching TRBD1. The origin of this receptor is a human donor who donated a stem cell graft to a child with acute myeloid leukemia. The material sequenced was PBMCs from the stem cell graft donor, taken from the stem cell graft. CDR3 DNA sequence: TGTGCCAGCAGTAACGGACAGGGAAACTCTGGGGCCAACGTCCTGACTTTC. This codes for CASSNGQGNSGANVLTF.